This TCR beta chain was captured in a study of blood T cell repertoires in COVID-19. Study information: Whether acute or convalescent, the COVID-19 samples came from the United States, Italy and Spain. T cells, B-cell-depleted T cells, or PBMCs provided the cDNA or gDNA that served as material.

Germline V gene lookup returns CDR1 SGHAT and CDR2 FQNNGV. Trimming stripped 4 bases from V and 6 bases from J, with 6 bases between. The CDR3 runs to 11 residues. Per the original methods: Estimation of nucleated cell counts relied on the amplification of reference gene primers. TCRdb's table, derived via immunoSEQ multiplex PCR, lists solely in-frame clones and lacks some. From that table come the V and J calls and clone size; the DNA was used to work out D and trimming. The sample lists approximately 260,000 clones, around 90% occurring once. This chain uses TRBV11-2 with TRBJ1-2, with a possible D match to TRBD1 (5 bases). This TCR derives from a young woman who had recovered from COVID-19. The specimen sequenced was PBMCs or T cells enriched from blood (not recorded which). This CDR3 is CASSSTDGYTF. DNA of the CDR3: TGTGCCAGCAGCTCGACAGATGGCTACACCTTC. Full variable domain (remainder filled in from reference TRBV11-2 and TRBJ1-2): EAGVAQSPRYKIIEKRQSVAFWCNPISGHATLYWYQQILGQGPKLLIQFQNNGVVDDSQLPKDRFSAERLKGVDSTLKIQPAKLEDSAVYLCASSSTDGYTFGSGTRLTVV.